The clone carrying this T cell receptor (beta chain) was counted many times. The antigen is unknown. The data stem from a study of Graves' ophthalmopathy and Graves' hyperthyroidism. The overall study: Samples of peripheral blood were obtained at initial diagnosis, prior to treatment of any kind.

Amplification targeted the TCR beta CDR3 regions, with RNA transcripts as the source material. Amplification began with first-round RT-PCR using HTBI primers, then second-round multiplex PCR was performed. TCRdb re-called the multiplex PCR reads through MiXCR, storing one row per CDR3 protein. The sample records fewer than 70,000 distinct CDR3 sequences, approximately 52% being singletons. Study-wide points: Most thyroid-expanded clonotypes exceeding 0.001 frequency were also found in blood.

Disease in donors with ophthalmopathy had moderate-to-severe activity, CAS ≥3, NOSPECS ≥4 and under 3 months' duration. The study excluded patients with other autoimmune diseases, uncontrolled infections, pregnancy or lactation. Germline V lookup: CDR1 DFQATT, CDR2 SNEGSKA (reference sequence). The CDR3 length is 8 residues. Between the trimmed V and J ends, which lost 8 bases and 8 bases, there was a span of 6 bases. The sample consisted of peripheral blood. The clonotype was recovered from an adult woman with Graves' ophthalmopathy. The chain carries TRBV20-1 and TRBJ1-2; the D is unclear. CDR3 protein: CSSKGYTF. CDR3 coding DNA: TGCAGTTCTAAAGGCTACACCTTC.